The clone carrying this T cell receptor (beta chain) was seen at least ten times. The source of the sample is a study of glioma-infiltrating T cells. The iRepertoire nested amplicon-rescue multiplex PCR amplified TCR alpha and beta CDR3s from RNA. MiXCR, run by TCRdb on the multiplex PCR reads, gives a single entry per CDR3 protein. The table shows approximately 88,000 distinct CDR3 sequences, with 20% to 25% occurring only once. The CDR3 loop spans 16 amino acids. Germline V gene data show CDR1 as SGHTA and CDR2 as FQGNSA. V was clipped by 5 bases and J by 2 bases; unmatched bases: 9. This chain uses TRBV7-2 with TRBJ2-5; 9 bases are shared with TRBD2. What was sequenced was glioma tissue, nonneoplastic brain tissue, or PBMCs (not recorded which). The sequence came from a human donor with low-grade glioma or glioblastoma, undergoing nonglioma brain surgery, or in good health (not recorded which). CDR3 coding DNA: TGTGCCAGCAGCCCGCGTGGTAGCGGGGGACAAGAGACCCAGTACTTC. Protein sequence: CASSPRGSGGQETQYF.